This T cell receptor (beta chain) was recovered during a study of tumor and adjacent non-tumor tissue in lung cancer. Three rounds of nested PCR, following a modified ARM-PCR protocol, produced the TCRbeta library. Using its own MiXCR run on the multiplex PCR reads, TCRdb lists one record per CDR3 protein. The sample includes 75,000 to 100,000 distinct CDR3 sequences, less than 75% of them seen just once. No cell sorting was done before RNA was extracted from the tissue. The CDR3 extends over 15 amino acids. V was clipped by 5 bases and J by 2 bases, with 13 bases between them. The chain recombines TRBV12-3 or TRBV12-4 with TRBJ2-1, with D unclear. The sequence was collected from a man in his 60s with non-small cell lung cancer. Sequencing was carried out using lung tumor tissue. CDR3 DNA sequence: TGTGCCAGCAGTCGTACGACAAGCCCCTACAATGAGCAGTTCTTC. Protein: CASSRTTSPYNEQFF.